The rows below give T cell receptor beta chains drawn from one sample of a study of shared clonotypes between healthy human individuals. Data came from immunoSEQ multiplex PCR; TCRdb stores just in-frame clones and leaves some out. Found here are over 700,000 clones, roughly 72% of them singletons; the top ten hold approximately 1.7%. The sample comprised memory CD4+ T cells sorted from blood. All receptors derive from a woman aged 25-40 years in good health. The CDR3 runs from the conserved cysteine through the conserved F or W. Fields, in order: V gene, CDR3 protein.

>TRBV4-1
CASSQGLAGAGEQFF
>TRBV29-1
CSVVWGVSITQESEQYF
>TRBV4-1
CASSQPGAIQYTYGYTF
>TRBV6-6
CASSPGTGGFHEQYF
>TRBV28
CASSFRTGPGEQYF
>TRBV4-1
CASSQGPGGEETQYF
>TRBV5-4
CASSPYRKVYGYTF
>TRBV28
CASSTGMNEKLFF
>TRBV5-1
CASSLDSTYEQYF
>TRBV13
CASSYRQGSGSQYEQYF
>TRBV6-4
CASSDRGGADTQYF
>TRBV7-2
CASSTDGNQPQHF
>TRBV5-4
CASSSGTSPYEQYF
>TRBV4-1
CASSQGQQAKNIQYF
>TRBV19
CASSIGGQGGYEQYF
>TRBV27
CASSLKGGTDTQYF
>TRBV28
CASRAKLDWGFGNQPQHF
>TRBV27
CASSLSGLAGLRFF
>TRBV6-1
CASHQSPPRRDTQYF
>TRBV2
CASAPRTHSYEQYF
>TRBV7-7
CASSLGGSRDTQYF
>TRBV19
CASSLGMTVNTEAFF
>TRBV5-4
CASSPLLFYEQYF
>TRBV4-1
CASSRAGGFPTEQFF
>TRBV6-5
CASLGTLRRDF
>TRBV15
CATSRASGPIPIQYF
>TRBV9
CASSVGFNTEAFF
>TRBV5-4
CASSRERGSYEQYF
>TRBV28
CASNQIVPRDRLDGPQPQHF
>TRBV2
CASSFRVVGDTQYF
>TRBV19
CASSIEPSGGELFF
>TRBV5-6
CATGRDRDSNQPQHF
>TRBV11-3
CASSPTSGANVLTF
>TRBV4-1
CASSQDRGGGLGNEQFF
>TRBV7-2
CASSQTALTGDQQFF
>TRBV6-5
CASSYLSRQGHGYTF
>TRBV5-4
CASSLRTGRDEQFF
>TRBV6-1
CASSDPRGTEAFF
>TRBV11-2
CASSLVGTGTYEQYF
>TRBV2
CASTPLMGSGNTIYF
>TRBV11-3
CASSDAGRSTDTQYF
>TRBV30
CAWSPHRQDRCNEQFF
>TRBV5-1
CASRVGEQRTLAKNIQYF